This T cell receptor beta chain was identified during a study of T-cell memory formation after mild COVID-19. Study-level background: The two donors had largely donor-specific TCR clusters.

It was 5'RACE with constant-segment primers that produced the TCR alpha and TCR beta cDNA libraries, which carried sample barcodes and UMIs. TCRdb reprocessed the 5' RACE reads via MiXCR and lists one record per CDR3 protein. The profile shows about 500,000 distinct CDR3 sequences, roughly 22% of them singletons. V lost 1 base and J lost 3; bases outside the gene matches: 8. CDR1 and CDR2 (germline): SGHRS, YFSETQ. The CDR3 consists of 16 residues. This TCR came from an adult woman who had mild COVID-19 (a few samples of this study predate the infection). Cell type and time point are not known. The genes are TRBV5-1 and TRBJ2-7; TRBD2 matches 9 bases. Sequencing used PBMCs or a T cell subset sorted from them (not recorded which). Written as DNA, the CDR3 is TGCGCCAGCAGCTTGTCACTAGCGGGCATCAACTACGAGCAGTACTTC. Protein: CASSLSLAGINYEQYF.